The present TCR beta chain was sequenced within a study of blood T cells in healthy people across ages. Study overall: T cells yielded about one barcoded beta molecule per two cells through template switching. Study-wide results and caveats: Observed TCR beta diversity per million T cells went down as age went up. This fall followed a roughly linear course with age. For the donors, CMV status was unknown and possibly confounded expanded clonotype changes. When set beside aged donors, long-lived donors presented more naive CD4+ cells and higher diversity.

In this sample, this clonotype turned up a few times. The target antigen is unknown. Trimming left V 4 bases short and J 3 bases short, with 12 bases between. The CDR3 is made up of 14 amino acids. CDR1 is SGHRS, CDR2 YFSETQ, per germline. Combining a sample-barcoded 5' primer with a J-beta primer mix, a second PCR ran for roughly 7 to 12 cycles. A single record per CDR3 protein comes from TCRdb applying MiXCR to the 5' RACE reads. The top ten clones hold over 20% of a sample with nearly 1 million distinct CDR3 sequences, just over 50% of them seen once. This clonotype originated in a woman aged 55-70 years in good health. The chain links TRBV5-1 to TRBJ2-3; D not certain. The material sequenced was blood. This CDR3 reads CASSPPTQTDTQYF. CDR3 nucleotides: TGCGCCAGCAGCCCCCCCACCCAGACAGATACGCAGTATTTT. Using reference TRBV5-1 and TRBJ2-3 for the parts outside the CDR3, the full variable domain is KAGVTQTPRYLIKTRGQQVTLSCSPISGHRSVSWYQQTPGQGLQFLFEYFSETQRNKGNFPGRFSGRQFSNSRSEMNVSTLELGDSALYLCASSPPTQTDTQYFGPGTRLTVL.